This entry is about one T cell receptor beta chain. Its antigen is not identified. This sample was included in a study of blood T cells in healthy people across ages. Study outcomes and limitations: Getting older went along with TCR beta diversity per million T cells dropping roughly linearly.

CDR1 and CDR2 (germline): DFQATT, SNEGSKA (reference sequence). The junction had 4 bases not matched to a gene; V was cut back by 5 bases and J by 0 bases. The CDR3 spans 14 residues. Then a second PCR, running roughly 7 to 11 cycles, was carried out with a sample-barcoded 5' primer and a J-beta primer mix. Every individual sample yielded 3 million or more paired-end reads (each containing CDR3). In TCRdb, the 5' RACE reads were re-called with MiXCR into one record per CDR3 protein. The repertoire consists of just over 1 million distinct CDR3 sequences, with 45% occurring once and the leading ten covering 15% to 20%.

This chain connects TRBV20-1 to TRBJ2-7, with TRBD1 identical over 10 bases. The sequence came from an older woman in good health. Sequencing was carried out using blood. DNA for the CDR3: TGCAGTGCTTCCGGGGACAGGGGCTCCTACGAGCAGTACTTC. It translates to CSASGDRGSYEQYF.